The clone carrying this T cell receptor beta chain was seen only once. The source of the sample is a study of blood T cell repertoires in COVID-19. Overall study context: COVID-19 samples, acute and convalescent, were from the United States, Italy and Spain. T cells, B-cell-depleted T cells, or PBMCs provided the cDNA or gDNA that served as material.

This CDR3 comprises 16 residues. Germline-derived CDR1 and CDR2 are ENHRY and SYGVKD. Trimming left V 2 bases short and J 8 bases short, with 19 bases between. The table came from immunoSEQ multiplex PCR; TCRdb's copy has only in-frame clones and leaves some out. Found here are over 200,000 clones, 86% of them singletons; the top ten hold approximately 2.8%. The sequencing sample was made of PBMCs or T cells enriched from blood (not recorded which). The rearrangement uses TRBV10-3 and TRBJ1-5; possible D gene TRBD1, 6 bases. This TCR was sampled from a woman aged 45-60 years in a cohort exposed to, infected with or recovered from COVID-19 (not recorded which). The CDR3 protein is CAISEGNRVEREPQHF. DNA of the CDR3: TGTGCCATCAGTGAGGGGAACAGGGTCGAGAGGGAGCCCCAGCATTTT.